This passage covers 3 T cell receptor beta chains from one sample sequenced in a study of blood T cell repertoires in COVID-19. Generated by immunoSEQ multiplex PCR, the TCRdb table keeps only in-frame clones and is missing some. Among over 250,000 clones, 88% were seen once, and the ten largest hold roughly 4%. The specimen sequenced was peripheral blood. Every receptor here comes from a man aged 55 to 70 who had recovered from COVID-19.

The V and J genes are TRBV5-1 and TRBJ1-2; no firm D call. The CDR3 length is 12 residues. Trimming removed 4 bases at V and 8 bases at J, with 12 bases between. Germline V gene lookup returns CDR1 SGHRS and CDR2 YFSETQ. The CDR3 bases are TGCGCCAGCAGCCCCGCAGGCCCCGGCTACACCTTC. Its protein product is CASSPAGPGYTF.

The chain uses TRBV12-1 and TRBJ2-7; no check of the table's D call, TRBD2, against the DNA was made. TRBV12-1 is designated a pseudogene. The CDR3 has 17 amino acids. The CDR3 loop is CASSFGDSGLAAYEQYF. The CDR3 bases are TGTGCCAGCAGCTTTGGGGACTCAGGACTGGCGGCCTACGAGCAGTACTTC.

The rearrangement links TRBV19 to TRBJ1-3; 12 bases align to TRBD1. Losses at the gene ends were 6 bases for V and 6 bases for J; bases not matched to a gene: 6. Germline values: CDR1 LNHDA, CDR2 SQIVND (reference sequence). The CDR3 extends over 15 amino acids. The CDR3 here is CASRPGQGAQNTIYF. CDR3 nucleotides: TGTGCCAGTAGACCGGGACAGGGGGCGCAAAACACCATATATTTT.